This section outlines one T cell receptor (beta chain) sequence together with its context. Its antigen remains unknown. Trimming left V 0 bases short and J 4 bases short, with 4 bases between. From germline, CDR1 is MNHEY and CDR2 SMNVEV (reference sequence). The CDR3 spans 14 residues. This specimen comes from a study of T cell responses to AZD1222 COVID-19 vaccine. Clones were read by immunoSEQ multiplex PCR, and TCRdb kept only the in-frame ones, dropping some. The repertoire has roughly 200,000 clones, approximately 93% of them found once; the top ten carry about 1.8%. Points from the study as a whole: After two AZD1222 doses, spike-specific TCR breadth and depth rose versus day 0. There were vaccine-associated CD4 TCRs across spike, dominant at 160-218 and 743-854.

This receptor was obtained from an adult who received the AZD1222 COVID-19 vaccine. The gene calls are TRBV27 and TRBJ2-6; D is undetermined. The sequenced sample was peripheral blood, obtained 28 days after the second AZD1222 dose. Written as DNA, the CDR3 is TGTGCCAGCAGTTTATCAATGGGGGCCAACGTCCTGACTTTC. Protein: CASSLSMGANVLTF.